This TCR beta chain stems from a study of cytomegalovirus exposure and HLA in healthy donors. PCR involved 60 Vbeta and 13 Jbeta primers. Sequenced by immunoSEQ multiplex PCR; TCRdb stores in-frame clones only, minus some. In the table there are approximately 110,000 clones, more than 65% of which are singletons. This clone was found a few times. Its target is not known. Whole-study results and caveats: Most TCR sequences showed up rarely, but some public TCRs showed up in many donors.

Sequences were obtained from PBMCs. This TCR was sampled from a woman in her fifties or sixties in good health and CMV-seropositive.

CDR3 amino acids: CASSLALAGRTDTQYF. CDR3 bases: TGTGCCAGCAGCTTGGCCCTAGCGGGTCGCACAGATACGCAGTATTTT. This chain joins TRBV5-4 and TRBJ2-3, with TRBD2 matching 8 bases. V lost 0 bases, J lost 1 base, and 4 bases stayed unmatched. The CDR3 spans 16 residues. Germline values: CDR1 SGHNT, CDR2 YYREEE (reference sequence).